The T cell receptor beta chain described here comes from a study of cytomegalovirus exposure and HLA in healthy donors. V gave up 0 bases and J gave up 3 bases, with 23 bases separating them. CDR3 length: 19 residues. Germline V lookup: CDR1 LGHNA, CDR2 YNFKEQ. Among the 110 or so subjects of the validation cohort, separate from the approximately 660-subject first cohort, were the donors. Assay: immunoSEQ multiplex PCR; the TCRdb copy retains only in-frame clones and omits some. Altogether 100,000 to 130,000 clones are present, approximately 94% being singletons, with the ten largest covering roughly 0.67%. Points on this clone: Its target is not known.

The study's findings and limits: Subsequent analysis showed first-cohort TCR clusters tending to co-occur in 120 validation repertoires. Across donors, most TCRs were seen rarely, yet some public ones were widespread. It was reportedly the case that the classifier diagnosed cytomegalovirus status with high specificity and sensitivity.

Sequencing was performed on PBMCs. The source of this sequence is a woman aged 18-35 years in good health and CMV-seronegative. The V and J genes are TRBV4-2 and TRBJ1-2, with a tentative D call TRBD1 (5 bases). The CDR3 bases are TGTGCCAGCAGCCAAGAAATGATTACTCCAGGGCGGAACTACTATGGCTACACCTTC. Its translation: CASSQEMITPGRNYYGYTF.